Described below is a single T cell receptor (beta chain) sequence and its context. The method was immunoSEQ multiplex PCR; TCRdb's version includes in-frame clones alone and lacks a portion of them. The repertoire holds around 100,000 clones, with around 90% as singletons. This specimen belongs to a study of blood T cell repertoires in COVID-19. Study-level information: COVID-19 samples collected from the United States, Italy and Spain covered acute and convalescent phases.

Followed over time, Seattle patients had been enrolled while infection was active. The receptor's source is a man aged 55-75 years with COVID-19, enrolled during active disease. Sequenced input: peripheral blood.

This chain's CDR3 is CASSQDYPTDTQYF. The DNA of the CDR3 is TGTGCCAGCAGTCAGGACTACCCCACAGATACGCAGTATTTT. J is TRBJ2-3 and V is TRBV6-5, with D tentatively TRBD2 (6 bases). The germline V and J ends were trimmed by 5 bases and 2 bases, with 11 bases remaining between them. The CDR3 has 14 residues. Germline V lookup: CDR1 MNHEY, CDR2 SVGAGI.